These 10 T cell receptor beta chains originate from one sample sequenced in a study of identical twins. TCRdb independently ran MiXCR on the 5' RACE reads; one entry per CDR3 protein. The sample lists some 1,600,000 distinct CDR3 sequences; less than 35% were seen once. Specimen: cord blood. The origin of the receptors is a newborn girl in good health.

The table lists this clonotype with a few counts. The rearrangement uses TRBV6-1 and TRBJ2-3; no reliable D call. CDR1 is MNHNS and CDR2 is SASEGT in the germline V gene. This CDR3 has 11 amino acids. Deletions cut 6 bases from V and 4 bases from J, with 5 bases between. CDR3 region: CASRGSDTQYF. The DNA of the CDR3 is TGTGCCAGCAGAGGATCAGATACGCAGTATTTT.

CDR3 residues: CATIRLAVDRETQYF. Written as DNA, the CDR3 is TGTGCCACCATCAGACTAGCGGTCGACAGGGAGACCCAGTACTTC. The V gene is TRBV2, the J gene TRBJ2-5; TRBD2 matches at 9 bases. This CDR3 comprises 15 residues. In germline, CDR1 is SNHLY, CDR2 FYNNEI. The ends lost 10 bases at V and 5 bases at J; junction bases unmatched: 14.

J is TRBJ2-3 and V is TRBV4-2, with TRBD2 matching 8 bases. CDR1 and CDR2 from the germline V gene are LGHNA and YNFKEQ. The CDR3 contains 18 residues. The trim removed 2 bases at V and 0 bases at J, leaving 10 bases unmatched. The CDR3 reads CASSQRGGIPYSTDTQYF. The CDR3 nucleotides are TGTGCCAGCAGCCAACGCGGGGGGATTCCATATAGCACAGATACGCAGTATTTT.

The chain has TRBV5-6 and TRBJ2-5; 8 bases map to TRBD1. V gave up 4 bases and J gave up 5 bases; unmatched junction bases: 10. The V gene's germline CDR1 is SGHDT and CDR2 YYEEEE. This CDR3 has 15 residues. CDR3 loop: CASSKGQGWRETQYF. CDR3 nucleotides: TGTGCCAGCAGCAAAGGACAGGGCTGGAGGGAGACCCAGTACTTC. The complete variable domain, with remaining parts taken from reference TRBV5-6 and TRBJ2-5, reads DAGVTQSPTHLIKTRGQQVTLRCSPKSGHDTVSWYQQALGQGPQFIFQYYEEEERQRGNFPDRFSGHQFPNYSSELNVNALLLGDSALYLCASSKGQGWRETQYFGPGTRLLVL.

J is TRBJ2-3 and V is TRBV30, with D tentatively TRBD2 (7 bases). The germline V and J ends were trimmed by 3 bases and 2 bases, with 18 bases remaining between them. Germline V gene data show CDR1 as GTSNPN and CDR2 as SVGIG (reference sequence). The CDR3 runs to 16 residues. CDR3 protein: CAWRPGGAPLTDTQYF. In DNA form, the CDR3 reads TGTGCCTGGAGGCCTGGGGGGGCCCCACTCACAGATACGCAGTATTTT.

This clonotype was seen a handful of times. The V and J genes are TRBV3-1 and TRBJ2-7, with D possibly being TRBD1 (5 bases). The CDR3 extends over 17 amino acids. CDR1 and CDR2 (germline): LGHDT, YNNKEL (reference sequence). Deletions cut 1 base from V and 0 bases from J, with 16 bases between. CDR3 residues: CASSQASTGPSSYEQYF. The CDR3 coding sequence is TGTGCCAGCAGCCAAGCGAGTACAGGCCCGAGCTCCTACGAGCAGTACTTC.

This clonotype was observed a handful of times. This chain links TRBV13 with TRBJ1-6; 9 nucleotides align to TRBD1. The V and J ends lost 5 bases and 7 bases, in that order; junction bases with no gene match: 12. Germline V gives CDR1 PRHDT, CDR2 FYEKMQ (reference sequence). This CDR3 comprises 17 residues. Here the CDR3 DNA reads TGTGCCAGCAGCCCCGGTGGTCGGACAGGGGTGAATTCACCCCTCCACTTT. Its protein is CASSPGGRTGVNSPLHF.

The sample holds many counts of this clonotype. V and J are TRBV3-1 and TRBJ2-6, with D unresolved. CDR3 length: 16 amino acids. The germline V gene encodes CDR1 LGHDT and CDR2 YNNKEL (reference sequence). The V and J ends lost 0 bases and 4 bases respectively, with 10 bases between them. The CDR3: CASSQDNLAGANVLTF. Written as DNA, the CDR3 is TGTGCCAGCAGCCAAGATAACCTTGCCGGGGCCAACGTCCTGACTTTC.

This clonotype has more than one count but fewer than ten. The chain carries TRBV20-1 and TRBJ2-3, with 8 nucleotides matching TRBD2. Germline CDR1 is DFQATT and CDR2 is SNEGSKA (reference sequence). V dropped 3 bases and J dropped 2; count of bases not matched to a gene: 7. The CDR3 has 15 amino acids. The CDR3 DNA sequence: TGCAGTGCTAGCGTTAGCGGGGATATCACAGATACGCAGTATTTT. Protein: CSASVSGDITDTQYF.

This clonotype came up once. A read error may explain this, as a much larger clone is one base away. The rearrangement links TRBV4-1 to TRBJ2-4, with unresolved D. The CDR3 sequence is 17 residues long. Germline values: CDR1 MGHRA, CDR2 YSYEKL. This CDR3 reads CASNQVEVLEAKNIQYF. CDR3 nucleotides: TGCGCCAGCAACCAAGTAGAGGTTTTAGAAGCCAAAAACATTCAGTACTTC.